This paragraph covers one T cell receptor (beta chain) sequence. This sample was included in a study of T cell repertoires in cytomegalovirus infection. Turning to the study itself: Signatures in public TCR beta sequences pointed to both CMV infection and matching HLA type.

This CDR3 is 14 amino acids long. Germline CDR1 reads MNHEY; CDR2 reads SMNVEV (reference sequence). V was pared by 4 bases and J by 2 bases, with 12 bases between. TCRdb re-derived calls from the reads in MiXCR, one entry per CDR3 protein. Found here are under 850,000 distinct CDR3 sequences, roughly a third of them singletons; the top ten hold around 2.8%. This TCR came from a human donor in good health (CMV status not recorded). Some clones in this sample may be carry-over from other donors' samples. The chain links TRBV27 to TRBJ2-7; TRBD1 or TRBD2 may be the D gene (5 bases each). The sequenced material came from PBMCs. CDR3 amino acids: CASSSGTLTYEQYF. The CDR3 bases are TGTGCCAGCAGTTCCGGGACCCTCACCTACGAGCAGTACTTC.